Shown below are 12 T cell receptor beta chains from a single sample sequenced in a study of T cells after yellow fever vaccination. TCRdb re-called the 5' RACE reads through MiXCR, storing one row per CDR3 protein. The data hold nearly 45,000 distinct CDR3 sequences, with 6.8% observed a single time. The specimen comprised CD8+ T cells not binding an NS4B(214-222) dextramer, sorted from PBMCs, sampled 45 days after the yellow fever booster vaccination. The source is a man aged 30 to 45 who received the YFV17D yellow fever vaccine.

V is TRBV12-3 or TRBV12-4 and J is TRBJ2-3; TRBD1 matches 9 bases. V shed 1 base, J shed 3 bases, and the junction held 2 bases outside the gene matches. The CDR3 consists of 15 residues. CDR3 sequence reads: CASSLVGTGTDTQYF. The DNA of the CDR3 is TGTGCCAGCAGTTTAGTAGGGACAGGGACAGATACGCAGTATTTT.

About this clonotype: Possible read error: a much larger clone is one base away. The chain combines TRBV9 with TRBJ2-1; 7 bases are a match to TRBD2. The CDR3 length is 11 residues. Germline V gene sequence: CDR1 SGDLS, CDR2 YYNGEE. The CDR3 DNA is TGCTCGCGGGAGACCGACAATGAGCAGTTCTTC. It encodes CSRETDNEQFF.

V usage is TRBV12-3 or TRBV12-4 and J usage is TRBJ2-6, with 7 bases fitting TRBD1. The length of the CDR3 is 19 residues. The ends lost 11 bases at V and 0 bases at J; junction bases unmatched: 19. The CDR3 bases are TGTGCCTTCAGTTCGAGCCTCCGGGACAGCTTCTCTGGGGCCAACGTCCTGACTTTC. Protein product: CAFSSSLRDSFSGANVLTF.

In this sample, this clonotype turned up many times. The V call is TRBV4-3, the J call TRBJ2-1; TRBD1 is a possible D gene (6 bases). CDR1 is LGHNA and CDR2 is YSLEER in the germline V gene. Between the trimmed V and J ends, which lost 2 bases and 6 bases, there was a span of 14 bases. This CDR3 region has 15 residues. CDR3 sequence (DNA): TGCGCCAGCAGCCAAAACAGGGAGAGGGTCAATGAGCAGTTCTTC. Translating it yields CASSQNRERVNEQFF.

Of note for this clonotype: A much bigger clone sits one base away, suggesting this may be a read error. J is TRBJ2-7 and V is TRBV10-3, with TRBD2 matching over 12 bases. The length of the CDR3 is 14 residues. The V gene end was trimmed by 4 bases and the J gene end by 3 bases; junction bases not matched to a gene: 1. From germline, CDR1 is ENHRY and CDR2 SYGVKD. CDR3 in DNA: TGTGCCATCAGTGCGACTAGCGGGAGCTACGAGCAGTACTTC. Protein sequence: CAISATSGSYEQYF.

This clonotype was observed many times. This chain joins TRBV27 and TRBJ2-2; D possibly matches TRBD1 or TRBD2 (7 bases each). The CDR3 is made up of 18 amino acids. Germline values: CDR1 MNHEY, CDR2 SMNVEV (reference sequence). Trimming took off 4 bases at V and 4 bases at J, with 22 bases between the two ends. The CDR3, as DNA: TGTGCCAGCAGTTCCTTTCGGGGAGGGGGCCAGGGCACCGGGGAGCTGTTTTTT. This translates into CASSSFRGGGQGTGELFF.

This clonotype showed up many times. The chain uses TRBV6-1 and TRBJ2-1; D is unresolved. The V and J ends lost 6 bases and 10 bases respectively, with 19 bases between them. Germline V gene sequence: CDR1 MNHNS, CDR2 SASEGT. This CDR3 comprises 14 residues. This chain's CDR3 is CASSPVVLVDEQFF. The CDR3 DNA reads as TGTGCCAGCAGCCCCGTGGTATTAGTTGACGAGCAGTTCTTC.

This clonotype was recorded a few times. This chain joins TRBV24-1 and TRBJ1-5; D remains unclear. The CDR3 runs 14 residues. Between the trimmed V and J ends, which lost 4 bases and 0 bases, there was a span of 6 bases. Per germline, CDR1 KGHDR and CDR2 SFDVKD. CDR3 sequence: CATSDRHSNQPQHF. The CDR3 nucleotides are TGTGCCACCAGTGACAGACATAGCAATCAGCCCCAGCATTTT.

The table lists this clonotype with many counts. This chain joins TRBV6-2 or TRBV6-3 and TRBJ2-5; 8 positions match TRBD1. Unmatched junction bases numbered 11, after V lost 4 bases and J lost 7 bases. Per germline, CDR1 MNHEY and CDR2 SVGEGT. CDR3 length: 15 residues. The CDR3 nucleotides are TGTGCCAGCAGTTTAGACGTACAGGGGGAAGTGACCCAGTACTTC. It translates to CASSLDVQGEVTQYF.

This clonotype occurred many times. The V gene is TRBV7-9, the J gene TRBJ2-3; 8 bases map to TRBD2. Germline CDR1 and CDR2: SEHNR and FQNEAQ (reference sequence). This CDR3 is built from 14 residues. V was clipped by 2 bases and J by 5 bases; unmatched bases: 3. The DNA of the CDR3 is TGTGCCAGCAGCTTACCGGGAGGGTTAGATACGCAGTATTTT. Its protein product is CASSLPGGLDTQYF.

This chain connects TRBV7-2 to TRBJ2-3, with 8 bases matching TRBD2. This CDR3 region has 17 residues. V trimming: 1 base; J trimming: 7 bases; junction bases outside the gene matches: 13. Germline CDR1 and CDR2: SGHTA and FQGNSA. CDR3 sequence (DNA): TGTGCCAGCAGCTTAGGAACTAGCGGCCTCGGGTGGTATACGCAGTATTTT. It specifies CASSLGTSGLGWYTQYF.

This clonotype has ten or more counts. V gene TRBV6-5 combines with J gene TRBJ2-1, with 7 bases identical to TRBD2. This CDR3 is 16 amino acids long. V was clipped by 4 bases and J by 0 bases; unmatched bases: 6. Germline V CDR1 and CDR2: MNHEY, SVGAGI. This CDR3 reads CASSWGGADSYNEQFF. CDR3 nucleotide sequence: TGTGCCAGCAGTTGGGGGGGAGCGGACTCCTACAATGAGCAGTTCTTC.